This record looks at one T cell receptor (beta chain) sequence and its context. These data are taken from a study of technical replicates of blood from several donors. Profiled with immunoSEQ multiplex PCR; TCRdb holds only in-frame clones, not every one. The sample contains tens of thousands of clones, approximately 97% of which appear only once. Trimming cost V 4 bases and J 8 bases; bases outside gene matches: 8. Germline assignment: CDR1 SEHNR and CDR2 FQNEAQ (reference sequence). CDR3 length: 14 amino acids. The sequence derives from a human donor in good health. The sequenced sample consisted of T cells isolated from PBMCs. The V and J genes are TRBV7-9 and TRBJ1-1, with 9 bases matching TRBD1. The CDR3 loop is CASSSGQGIGEAFF. The CDR3 nucleotides read TGTGCCAGCAGCTCTGGACAGGGGATAGGGGAAGCTTTCTTT.